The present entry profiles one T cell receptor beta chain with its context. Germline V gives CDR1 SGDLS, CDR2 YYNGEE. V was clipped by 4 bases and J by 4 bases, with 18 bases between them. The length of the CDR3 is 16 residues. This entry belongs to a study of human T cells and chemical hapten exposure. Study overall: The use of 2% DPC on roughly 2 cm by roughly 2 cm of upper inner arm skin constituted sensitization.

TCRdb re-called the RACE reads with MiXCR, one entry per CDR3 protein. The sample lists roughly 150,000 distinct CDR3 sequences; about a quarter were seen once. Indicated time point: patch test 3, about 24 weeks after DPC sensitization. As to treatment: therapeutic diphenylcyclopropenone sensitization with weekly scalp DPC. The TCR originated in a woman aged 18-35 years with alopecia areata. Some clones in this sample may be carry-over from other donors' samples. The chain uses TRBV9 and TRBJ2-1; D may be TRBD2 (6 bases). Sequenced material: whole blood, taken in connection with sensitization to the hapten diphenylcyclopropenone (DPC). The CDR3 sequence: CASSPPGSALYNEQFF. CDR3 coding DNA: TGTGCCAGCAGCCCCCCCGGGAGCGCCTTATACAATGAGCAGTTCTTC.